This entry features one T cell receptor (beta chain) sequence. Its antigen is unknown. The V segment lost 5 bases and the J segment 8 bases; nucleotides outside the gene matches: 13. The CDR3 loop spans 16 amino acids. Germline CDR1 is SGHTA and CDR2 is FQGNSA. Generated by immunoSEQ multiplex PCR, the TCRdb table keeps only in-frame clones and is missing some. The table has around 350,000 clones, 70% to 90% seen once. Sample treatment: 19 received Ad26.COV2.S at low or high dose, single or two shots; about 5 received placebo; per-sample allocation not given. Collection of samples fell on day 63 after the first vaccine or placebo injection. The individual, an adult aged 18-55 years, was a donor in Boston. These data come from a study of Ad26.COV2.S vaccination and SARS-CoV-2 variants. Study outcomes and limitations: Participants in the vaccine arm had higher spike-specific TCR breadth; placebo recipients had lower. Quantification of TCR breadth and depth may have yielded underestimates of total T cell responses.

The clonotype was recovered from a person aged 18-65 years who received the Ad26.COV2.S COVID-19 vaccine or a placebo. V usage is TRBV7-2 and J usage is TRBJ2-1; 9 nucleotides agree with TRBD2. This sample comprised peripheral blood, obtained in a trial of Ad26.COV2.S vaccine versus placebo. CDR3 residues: CASSLGTASGMDEQFF. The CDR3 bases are TGTGCCAGCAGCCTGGGGACGGCTAGCGGGATGGATGAGCAGTTCTTC.